These 10 T cell receptor beta chains came from one sample sequenced in a study of blood T cell repertoires in COVID-19. TCRdb's copy holds only in-frame clones and misses some; the assay was immunoSEQ multiplex PCR. This table has 150,000 to 200,000 clones, more than 70% appearing once. Source material: peripheral blood. The receptor source for this set is a man aged 40-50 years with active or convalescent COVID-19.

This clone showed up just a few times. CDR3 sequence: CASSELVQGTNYGYTF. CDR3 sequence (DNA): TGTGCCAGCAGTGAATTGGTACAGGGGACAAACTATGGCTACACCTTC. The rearrangement uses TRBV25-1 and TRBJ1-2; 7 nucleotides agree with TRBD1. In germline, CDR1 is MGHDK, CDR2 SYGVNS. Trimming cost V 1 base and J 2 bases; bases outside gene matches: 7. CDR3 length equals 16 residues.

The CDR3 loop is CASSQGGGLDYGYTF. The CDR3 DNA reads TGCGCCAGCAGCCAGGGGGGGGGCCTTGATTATGGCTACACCTTC. This chain connects TRBV4-1 to TRBJ1-2; tentative D call: TRBD1 (6 bases). This CDR3 has 15 residues. Looked up from germline, CDR1 is MGHRA and CDR2 is YSYEKL. V was shortened by 3 bases and J by 5 bases, with 16 bases between the two germline ends.

The J gene is TRBJ1-2, the V gene TRBV10-3; D possibly corresponds to TRBD1 (5 bases). Germline V gene data show CDR1 as ENHRY and CDR2 as SYGVKD. The V end lost 6 bases, the J end lost 0 bases, and 11 bases lay between the germline ends. The CDR3 is made up of 14 amino acids. The CDR3 coding sequence is TGTGCCATCAGCGCGGACACCTCTAACTATGGCTACACCTTC. Encoded protein: CAISADTSNYGYTF.

J is TRBJ1-2 and V is TRBV5-4; TRBD1 might be the D (5 bases). Germline CDR1 reads SGHNT; CDR2 reads YYREEE (reference sequence). This CDR3 is built from 15 residues. Trimming took 5 bases from V and 4 from J, leaving 18 bases between them. As DNA, the CDR3 is TGTGCCAGCAGGGACTGGGGGGGGTATGGCTATGGCTACACCTTC. This sequence encodes CASRDWGGYGYGYTF.

This clone appeared once. The V and J genes are TRBV7-8 and TRBJ1-6, with TRBD1 as a possible D gene (6 bases). Trimming removed 2 bases at V and 8 bases at J, with 13 bases between. Germline V gives CDR1 SGHVS, CDR2 FQNEAQ. The length of the CDR3 is 15 residues. In nucleotides, the CDR3 is TGTGCCAGCAGCTTATTCGGGGGGCTTGATTCACCCCTCCACTTT. Translating it yields CASSLFGGLDSPLHF.

The rearrangement links TRBV19 to TRBJ2-1; 9 bases are shared with TRBD2. V gave up 3 bases and J gave up 10 bases; unmatched junction bases: 13. CDR1 is LNHDA and CDR2 is SQIVND in the germline V gene (reference sequence). This CDR3 spans 16 amino acids. CDR3 coding DNA: TGTGCCAGTAGTATGCAAAGGGCGGCTAGCGGGGCAGAGCAGTTCTTC. Its protein is CASSMQRAASGAEQFF.

V gene TRBV30 combines with J gene TRBJ2-2; no clear D. Trimming pared 0 bases from V and 1 base from J, leaving 6 bases between. CDR3 length: 14 residues. Germline V gene lookup returns CDR1 GTSNPN and CDR2 SVGIG (reference sequence). The chain's CDR3 is CAWSVLRNTGELFF. The CDR3 DNA follows: TGTGCCTGGAGTGTACTACGGAACACCGGGGAGCTGTTTTTT.

J is TRBJ2-3 and V is TRBV24-1, with a weak D call TRBD1 (5 bases). Trimming took off 5 bases at V and 6 bases at J, with 11 bases between the two ends. The CDR3 runs 13 residues. The germline CDR1 and CDR2 sequences are KGHDR and SFDVKD. The CDR3 sequence: CATSVPKGDTQYF. Here the CDR3 DNA reads TGTGCCACCAGTGTTCCCAAGGGGGATACGCAGTATTTT.

The chain employs TRBV5-1 and TRBJ1-1; D remains ambiguous. The CDR3 extends over 11 amino acids. In germline, CDR1 is SGHRS, CDR2 YFSETQ. V dropped 4 bases and J dropped 7 bases, with 8 bases sitting between them. CDR3 bases: TGCGCCAGCAGCGTGGGAGTTGAAGCTTTCTTT. Translated: CASSVGVEAFF.

The gene calls are TRBV6-5 and TRBJ1-2; D may be TRBD1 (5 bases). Germline lookup yields CDR1 MNHEY and CDR2 SVGAGI. Trimming removed 2 bases at V and 8 bases at J, with 9 bases between. This CDR3 has 12 residues. The CDR3 region has the DNA TGTGCCAGCAGTTACGGGGCTGAGGGCTACACCTTC. This sequence encodes CASSYGAEGYTF.